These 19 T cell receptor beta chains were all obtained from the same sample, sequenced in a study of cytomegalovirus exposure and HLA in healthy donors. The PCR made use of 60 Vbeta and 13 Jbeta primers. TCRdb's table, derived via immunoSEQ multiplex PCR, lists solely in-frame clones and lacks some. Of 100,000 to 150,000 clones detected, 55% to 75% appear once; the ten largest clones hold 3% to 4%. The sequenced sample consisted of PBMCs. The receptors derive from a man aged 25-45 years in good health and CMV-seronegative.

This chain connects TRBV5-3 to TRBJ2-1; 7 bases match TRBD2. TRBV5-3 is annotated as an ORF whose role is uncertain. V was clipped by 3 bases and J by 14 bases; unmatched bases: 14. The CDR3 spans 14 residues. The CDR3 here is CARSSGLGFFYEFF. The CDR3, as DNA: TGTGCCAGAAGCTCAGGACTAGGTTTTTTCTATGAGTTCTTC.

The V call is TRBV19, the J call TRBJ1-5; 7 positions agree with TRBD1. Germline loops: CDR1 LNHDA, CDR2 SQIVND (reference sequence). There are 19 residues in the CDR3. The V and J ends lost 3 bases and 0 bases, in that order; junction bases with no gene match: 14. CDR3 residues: CASSMRDRSLTDSNQPQHF. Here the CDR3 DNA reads TGTGCCAGTAGTATGAGGGACAGATCCTTGACAGATAGCAATCAGCCCCAGCATTTT. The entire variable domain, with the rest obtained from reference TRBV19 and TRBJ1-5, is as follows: DGGITQSPKYLFRKEGQNVTLSCEQNLNHDAMYWYRQDPGQGLRLIYYSQIVNDFQKGDIAEGYSVSREKKESFPLTVTSAQKNPTAFYLCASSMRDRSLTDSNQPQHFGDGTRLSIL.

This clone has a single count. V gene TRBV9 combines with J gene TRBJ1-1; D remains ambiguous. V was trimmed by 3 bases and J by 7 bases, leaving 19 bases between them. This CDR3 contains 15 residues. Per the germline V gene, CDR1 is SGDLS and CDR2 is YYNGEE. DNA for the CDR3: TGTGCCAGCAGCGCCGGCCTGGGCTCCGACGTTGAAGCTTTCTTT. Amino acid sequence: CASSAGLGSDVEAFF.

CDR3 in DNA: TGCGCCAGCAGCCAAGAAAACTCCAGGGGCCTAGCTAACTATGGCTACACCTTC. Amino acid sequence: CASSQENSRGLANYGYTF. This chain uses TRBV4-1 with TRBJ1-2, with a weak D call TRBD1 (6 bases). V lost 0 bases and J 0 bases, leaving 17 bases between the germline ends. This CDR3 is 18 amino acids long. Per the germline V gene, CDR1 is MGHRA and CDR2 is YSYEKL.

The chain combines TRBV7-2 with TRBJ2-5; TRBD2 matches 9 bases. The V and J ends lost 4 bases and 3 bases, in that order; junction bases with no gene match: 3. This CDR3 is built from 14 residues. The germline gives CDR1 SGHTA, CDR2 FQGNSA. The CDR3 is CASSYERGEETQYF. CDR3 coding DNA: TGTGCCAGCAGCTATGAGCGGGGGGAAGAGACCCAGTACTTC.

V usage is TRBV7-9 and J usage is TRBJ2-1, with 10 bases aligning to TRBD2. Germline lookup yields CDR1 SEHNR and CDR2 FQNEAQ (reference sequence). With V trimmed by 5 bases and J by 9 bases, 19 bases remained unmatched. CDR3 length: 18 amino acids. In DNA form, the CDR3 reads TGTGCCAGCAGCCAGCCCCCCTTAAAGAGCGGGGGGGGTCTTGAGCAGTTCTTC. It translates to CASSQPPLKSGGGLEQFF.

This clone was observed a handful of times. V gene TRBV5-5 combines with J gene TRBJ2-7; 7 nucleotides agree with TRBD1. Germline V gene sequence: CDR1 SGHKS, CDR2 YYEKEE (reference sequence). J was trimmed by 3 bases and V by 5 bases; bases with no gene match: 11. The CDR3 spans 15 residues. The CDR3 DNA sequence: TGTGCCAGCAGTCGAGCGACAGGGCTAATCTACGAGCAGTACTTC. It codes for CASSRATGLIYEQYF.

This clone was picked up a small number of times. CDR3 region: CASSRMGGQPQHF. In nucleotides, the CDR3 is TGCGCCAGCAGCCGAATGGGAGGACAGCCCCAGCATTTT. The chain uses TRBV5-1 and TRBJ1-5; D remains ambiguous. This CDR3 region has 13 residues. Trimming cost V 4 bases and J 7 bases, with 12 bases left between them. Germline CDR1 reads SGHRS; CDR2 reads YFSETQ.

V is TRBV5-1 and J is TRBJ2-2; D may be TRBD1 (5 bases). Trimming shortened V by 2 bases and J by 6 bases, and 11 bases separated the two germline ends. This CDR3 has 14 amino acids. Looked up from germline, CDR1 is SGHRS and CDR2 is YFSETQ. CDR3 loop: CASSFREGAGELFF. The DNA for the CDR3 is TGCGCCAGCAGCTTCAGGGAAGGCGCCGGGGAGCTGTTTTTT.

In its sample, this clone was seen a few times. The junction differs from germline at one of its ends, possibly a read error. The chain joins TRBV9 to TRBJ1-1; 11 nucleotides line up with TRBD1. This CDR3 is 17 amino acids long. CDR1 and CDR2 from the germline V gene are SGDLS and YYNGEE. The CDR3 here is CASSVVTGQGVKTEAFF. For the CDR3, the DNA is TGTGCCAGCAGCGTCGTCACGGGACAGGGGGTGAAAACTGAAGCTTTCTTT.

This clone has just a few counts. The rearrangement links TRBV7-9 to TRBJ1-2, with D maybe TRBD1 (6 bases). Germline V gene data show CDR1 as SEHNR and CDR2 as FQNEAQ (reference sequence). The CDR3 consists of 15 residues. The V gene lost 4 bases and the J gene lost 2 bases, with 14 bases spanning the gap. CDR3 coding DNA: TGTGCCAGCAGCTGGGGGCCGGACTTCAACTATGGCTACACCTTC. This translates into CASSWGPDFNYGYTF.

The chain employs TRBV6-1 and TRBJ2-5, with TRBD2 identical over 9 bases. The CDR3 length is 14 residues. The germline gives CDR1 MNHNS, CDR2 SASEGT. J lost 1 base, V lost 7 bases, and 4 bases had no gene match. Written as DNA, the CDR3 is TGTGCCAGCAACGAGCGGGGGGTCCAAGAGACCCAGTACTTC. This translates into CASNERGVQETQYF.

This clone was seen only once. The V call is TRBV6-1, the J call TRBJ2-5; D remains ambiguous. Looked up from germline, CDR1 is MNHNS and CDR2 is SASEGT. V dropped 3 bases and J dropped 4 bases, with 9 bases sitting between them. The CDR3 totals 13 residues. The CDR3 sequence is CASSDTQLETQYF. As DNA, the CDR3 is TGTGCCAGCAGTGATACACAGTTAGAGACCCAGTACTTC.

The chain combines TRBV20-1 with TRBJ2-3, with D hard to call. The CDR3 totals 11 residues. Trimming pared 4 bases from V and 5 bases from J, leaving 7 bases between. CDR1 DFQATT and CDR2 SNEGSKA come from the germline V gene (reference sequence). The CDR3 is CSAIRGDTQYF. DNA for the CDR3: TGCAGTGCTATCCGCGGAGATACGCAGTATTTT.

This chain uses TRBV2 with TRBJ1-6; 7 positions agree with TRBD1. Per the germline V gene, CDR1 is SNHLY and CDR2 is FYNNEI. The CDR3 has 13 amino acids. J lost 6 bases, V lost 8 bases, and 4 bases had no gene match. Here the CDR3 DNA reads TGTGCCAGCGTCGGGACAGCTAATTCACCCCTCCACTTT. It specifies CASVGTANSPLHF.

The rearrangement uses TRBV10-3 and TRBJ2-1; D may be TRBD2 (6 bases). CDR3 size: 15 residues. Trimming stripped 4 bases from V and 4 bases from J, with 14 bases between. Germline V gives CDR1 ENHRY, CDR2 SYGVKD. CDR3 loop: CAISVGAGRYNEQFF. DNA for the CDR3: TGTGCCATCAGTGTTGGGGCGGGGCGATACAATGAGCAGTTCTTC.

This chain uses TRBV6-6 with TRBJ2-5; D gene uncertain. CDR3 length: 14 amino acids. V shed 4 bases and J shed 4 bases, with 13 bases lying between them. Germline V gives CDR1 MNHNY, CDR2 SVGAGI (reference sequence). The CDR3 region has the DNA TGTGCCAGCAGTTTAATTCGGGTCGGAGAGACCCAGTACTTC. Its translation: CASSLIRVGETQYF.

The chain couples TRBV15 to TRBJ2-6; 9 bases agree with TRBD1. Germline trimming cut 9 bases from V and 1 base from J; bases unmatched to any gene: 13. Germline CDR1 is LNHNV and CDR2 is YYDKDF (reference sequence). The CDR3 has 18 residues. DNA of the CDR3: TGTGCCACGGGATCGGACAGGGGAGTATATTCTGGGGCCAACGTCCTGACTTTC. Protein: CATGSDRGVYSGANVLTF.

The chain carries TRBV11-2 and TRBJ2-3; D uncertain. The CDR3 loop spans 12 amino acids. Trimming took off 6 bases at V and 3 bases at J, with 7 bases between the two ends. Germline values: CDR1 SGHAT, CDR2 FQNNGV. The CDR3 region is CASSFITDTQYF. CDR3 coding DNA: TGTGCCAGCAGTTTTATAACAGATACGCAGTATTTT.